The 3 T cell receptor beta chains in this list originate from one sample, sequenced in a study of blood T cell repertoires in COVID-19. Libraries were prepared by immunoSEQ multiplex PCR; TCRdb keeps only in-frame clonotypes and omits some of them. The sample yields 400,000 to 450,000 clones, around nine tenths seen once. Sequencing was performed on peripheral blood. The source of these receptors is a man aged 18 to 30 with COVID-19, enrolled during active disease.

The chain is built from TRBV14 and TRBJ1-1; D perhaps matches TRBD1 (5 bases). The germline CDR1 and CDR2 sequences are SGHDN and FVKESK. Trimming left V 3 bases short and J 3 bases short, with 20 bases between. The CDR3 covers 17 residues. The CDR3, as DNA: TGTGCCAGCAGCCAGGCGGCCCCAAGGGTAGGGGACACTGAAGCTTTCTTT. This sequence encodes CASSQAAPRVGDTEAFF.

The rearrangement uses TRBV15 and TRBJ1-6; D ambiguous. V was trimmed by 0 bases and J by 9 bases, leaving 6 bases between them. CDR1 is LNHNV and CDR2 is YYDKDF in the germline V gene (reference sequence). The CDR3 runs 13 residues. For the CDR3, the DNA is TGTGCCACCAGCAGAGATCTCGTTTCACCCCTCCACTTT. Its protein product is CATSRDLVSPLHF.

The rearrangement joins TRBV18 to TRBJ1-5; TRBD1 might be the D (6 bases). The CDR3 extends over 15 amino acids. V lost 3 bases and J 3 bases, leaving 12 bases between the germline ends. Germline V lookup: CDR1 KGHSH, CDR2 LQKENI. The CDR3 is CASSPGQGINQPQHF. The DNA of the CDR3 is TGTGCCAGCTCACCGGGGCAGGGGATCAATCAGCCCCAGCATTTT.